This entry concerns a single TCR beta chain. Its matching antigen is unknown. Germline-derived CDR1 and CDR2 are MGHDK and SYGVNS. With 8 bases removed from V and 6 bases from J, the gap between germline ends came to 10 bases. The CDR3 runs 12 residues. The PCR contained 60 Vbeta and 13 Jbeta primers. Measured with immunoSEQ multiplex PCR; TCRdb has only the in-frame clones, and not every one. Of around 84,000 clones in the sample, 60% to 80% were seen once. The source of the sample is a study of cytomegalovirus exposure and HLA in healthy donors. Regarding the study as a whole: For most TCR sequences rarity was the rule, although some public TCRs occurred in many donors. The number of N-insertions in an Asian-associated ancestry cluster was reportedly below the 666-donor mean in a later analysis.

The V call is TRBV25-1, the J call TRBJ2-2, with D perhaps TRBD1 (6 bases). The sequencing input was PBMCs. This clonotype was sampled from a man aged 45-65 years in good health and CMV-seronegative. The CDR3 DNA reads TGTGCCAGCGCCACAGGGTCCGGGGAGCTGTTTTTT. Protein: CASATGSGELFF.